In this sample, the clone carrying this TCR beta chain turned up a few times. One entry per CDR3 protein results from TCRdb running MiXCR on the 5' RACE reads. The repertoire holds just over 450,000 distinct CDR3 sequences, with 14% as singletons. Germline assignment: CDR1 DFQATT and CDR2 SNEGSKA (reference sequence). The CDR3 has 13 residues. Trimming took 2 bases from V and 6 from J, leaving 14 bases between them. This specimen belongs to a study of identical twins. This sample was also put to use in a study of yellow fever vaccine responses in identical twins.

The V call is TRBV20-1, the J call TRBJ2-7, with D possibly being TRBD2 (6 bases). This clonotype originated in a woman under 30 in good health. Sequenced material: CD4+ T cells sorted from blood. The CDR3 DNA reads as TGCAGTGCTAGACACCCGGGACTGTCCGAGCAGTACTTC. This encodes CSARHPGLSEQYF.